These 21 T cell receptor beta chains were sequenced from one sample in a study of patients and donors after allogeneic stem cell transplantation (dated by TCRdb to 2020 to 2022). Libraries were constructed by RT-PCR. Sequencing was performed on a NextSeq 550. TCRdb reran the public reads through fastp at Q25 and MiXCR, keeping productive beta chains. Rows matching on CDR3 protein sequence are summarized as one entry with the most common DNA and genes. In all, the sample holds 900,000 to 1,000,000 distinct CDR3 sequences, and about a sixth of those were seen once. The top ten constitute around 5.5% of the sample. The specimen sequenced was blood, either unsorted or a sorted T cell fraction (not recorded which). The source of these receptors is a human donor who was either an allogeneic HSCT recipient or a stem cell or donor lymphocyte infusion donor (not recorded which). It is not recorded whose cells these are; they may come from a transplant donor.

The chain couples TRBV29-1 to TRBJ2-4; the D gene is possibly TRBD2 (5 bases). Trimming removed 7 bases from V and 1 base from J, with 17 bases in between. The CDR3 spans 15 residues. In germline, CDR1 is SQVTM, CDR2 ANQGSEA. The CDR3 bases are TGCAGCGCGAGGGCGTTGGAGGAGGCCAAAAACATTCAGTACTTC. Amino acid sequence: CSARALEEAKNIQYF.

The chain has TRBV20-1 and TRBJ1-1, with a weak D call TRBD1 (5 bases). V was pared by 6 bases and J by 7 bases, with 15 bases between. The CDR3 is made up of 12 amino acids. Per the germline V gene, CDR1 is DFQATT and CDR2 is SNEGSKA (reference sequence). CDR3 region: CSAGTVGNEAFF. The CDR3 nucleotides are TGCAGTGCGGGGACGGTGGGTAATGAAGCTTTCTTT.

The V gene is TRBV12-3 or TRBV12-4, the J gene TRBJ2-7; D is perhaps TRBD1 (5 bases). Trimming removed 0 bases at V and 0 bases at J, with 12 bases between. The CDR3 runs to 16 residues. The CDR3 DNA reads TGTGCCAGCAGTTTAGCGCTCAGGGCCGCCTCCTACGAGCAGTACTTC. Protein sequence: CASSLALRAASYEQYF.

This clonotype was recorded a few times. The V gene is TRBV20-1, the J gene TRBJ2-2; the match to TRBD2 covers 7 bases. The CDR3 sequence is 12 residues long. Germline loops: CDR1 DFQATT, CDR2 SNEGSKA (reference sequence). Written as DNA, the CDR3 is TGCTGCGGGACTACCAACACCGGGGAGCTGTTTTTT. It translates to CCGTTNTGELFF.

The table lists this clonotype with a few counts. The rearrangement uses TRBV5-6 and TRBJ2-2, with D possibly called TRBD1 or TRBD2 (5 bases each). Trimming removed 6 bases at V and 8 bases at J, with 20 bases between. Germline CDR1 reads SGHDT; CDR2 reads YYEEEE. The CDR3 runs to 15 residues. CDR3 coding DNA: TGTGCCAGCAAACCGGGACCCCTATCTGCGGGGGAGCTGTTTTTT. It encodes CASKPGPLSAGELFF.

This rearrangement joins TRBV24-1 to TRBJ1-5, with TRBD1 as a possible D gene (6 bases). The CDR3 loop spans 15 amino acids. Germline CDR1 reads KGHDR; CDR2 reads SFDVKD. V gave up 6 bases and J gave up 2 bases, with 13 bases separating them. The CDR3 DNA is TGTGCCACCAGTAGTACAGGGCTGGGCAATCAGCCCCAGCATTTT. Residues: CATSSTGLGNQPQHF.

This clonotype was counted only a few times. CDR3 region: CSARPPPGLAGGTDTQYF. CDR3 bases: TGCAGTGCTAGACCACCCCCGGGACTAGCGGGAGGGACAGATACGCAGTATTTT. The rearrangement uses TRBV20-1 and TRBJ2-3; 16 nucleotides line up with TRBD2. V shed 2 bases, J shed 3 bases, and the junction held 8 bases outside the gene matches. The CDR3 runs 18 residues. Germline values: CDR1 DFQATT, CDR2 SNEGSKA (reference sequence).

This clonotype was seen a handful of times. In nucleotides, the CDR3 is TGCAGTGCTAGTGCCGGGAGCAATCAGCCCCAGCATTTT. Its translation: CSASAGSNQPQHF. The J gene is TRBJ1-5, the V gene TRBV20-1; D unresolved. The germline CDR1 and CDR2 sequences are DFQATT and SNEGSKA (reference sequence). This CDR3 comprises 13 residues. Trimming left V 3 bases short and J 1 base short, with 7 bases between.

This clonotype was seen only a few times. The J gene is TRBJ2-5, the V gene TRBV3-1; TRBD2 is a possible D gene (5 bases). V was shortened by 0 bases and J by 4 bases, with 15 bases between the two germline ends. This CDR3 has 16 residues. Germline values: CDR1 LGHDT, CDR2 YNNKEL (reference sequence). The CDR3: CASSQERGLAGETQYF. The CDR3 DNA reads TGTGCCAGCAGCCAAGAACGCGGTCTAGCAGGAGAGACCCAGTACTTC.

This clonotype was picked up a small number of times. The chain couples TRBV5-1 to TRBJ2-7, with D possibly being TRBD1 or TRBD2 (5 bases each). The CDR3 contains 16 residues. V lost 4 bases and J lost 0, with 17 bases in between. Germline loops: CDR1 SGHRS, CDR2 YFSETQ. In DNA form, the CDR3 reads TGCGCCAGCAGCCAATCCGGGACCCCGAGCTCCTACGAGCAGTACTTC. Protein sequence: CASSQSGTPSSYEQYF.

The chain uses TRBV4-2 and TRBJ2-3; tentative D call: TRBD1 (6 bases). CDR3 length: 18 amino acids. The germline V gene encodes CDR1 LGHNA and CDR2 YNFKEQ. V lost 3 bases and J lost 0, with 19 bases in between. CDR3 sequence (DNA): TGTGCCAGCAGCCAGGACACCCTCGGACAGACTAGCACAGATACGCAGTATTTT. Protein: CASSQDTLGQTSTDTQYF.

This clonotype turned up a few times. The chain carries TRBV6-1 and TRBJ1-2; TRBD1 aligns across 7 bases. Germline CDR1 and CDR2: MNHNS and SASEGT. The CDR3 sequence is 13 residues long. V lost 5 bases and J lost 7; bases outside the gene matches: 7. CDR3 DNA: TGTGCCAGCAGTAACACAGGGGTGACTGGCTACACCTTC. Translation: CASSNTGVTGYTF.

This clonotype came up a few times. The chain couples TRBV12-3 or TRBV12-4 to TRBJ2-5; D is unresolved. The CDR3 extends over 14 amino acids. The germline V and J ends were trimmed by 2 bases and 4 bases, with 11 bases remaining between them. CDR3 in DNA: TGTGCCAGCAGTTTAACCTGGGCAGGAGAGACCCAGTACTTC. This translates into CASSLTWAGETQYF.

This CDR3 is CASSGDLAGARTDTQYF. CDR3 in DNA: TGCGCCAGCAGCGGAGATCTAGCGGGGGCCCGCACAGATACGCAGTATTTT. The chain uses TRBV5-1 and TRBJ2-3; TRBD2 agrees at 10 bases. The trim removed 4 bases at V and 1 base at J, leaving 9 bases unmatched. The germline V gene encodes CDR1 SGHRS and CDR2 YFSETQ. The CDR3 loop spans 17 amino acids.

This chain uses TRBV20-1 with TRBJ2-1; 10 bases are a match to TRBD2. The CDR3 loop spans 16 amino acids. V shed 0 bases and J 6 bases; nucleotides not matched to a gene: 8. The germline CDR1 and CDR2 sequences are DFQATT and SNEGSKA (reference sequence). As DNA, the CDR3 is TGCAGTGCTAGAGATAGGGAGGCTAGCGGGGGCAATGAGCAGTTCTTC. As protein: CSARDREASGGNEQFF.

The chain has TRBV7-2 and TRBJ2-6; 7 bases are shared with TRBD2. This CDR3 spans 17 amino acids. Germline V gene data show CDR1 as SGHTA and CDR2 as FQGNSA. Losses at the gene ends were 5 bases for V and 1 base for J; bases not matched to a gene: 8. The CDR3 protein is CASSPRGDRSGANVLTF. The CDR3 nucleotides read TGTGCCAGCAGCCCCCGGGGGGATCGGTCTGGGGCCAACGTCCTGACTTTC.

The rearrangement uses TRBV2 and TRBJ2-4, with 9 bases aligning to TRBD2. Looked up from germline, CDR1 is SNHLY and CDR2 is FYNNEI. The V segment lost 6 bases and the J segment 6 bases; nucleotides outside the gene matches: 3. The CDR3 spans 13 residues. The CDR3 region has the DNA TGTGCCAGCAGCGGGACTAGCAGAAACATTCAGTACTTC. This gives the protein CASSGTSRNIQYF.

V gene TRBV29-1 combines with J gene TRBJ2-1; 7 bases line up with TRBD2. Trimming cost V 0 bases and J 3 bases; bases outside gene matches: 11. Germline V lookup: CDR1 SQVTM, CDR2 ANQGSEA. This CDR3 is 17 amino acids long. CDR3 region: CSVEDPGGGFYYNEQFF. The DNA of the CDR3 is TGCAGCGTTGAAGATCCGGGCGGGGGATTTTACTACAATGAGCAGTTCTTC.

This clonotype was seen a handful of times. The chain links TRBV4-2 to TRBJ2-1; maybe TRBD2 (5 bases). Germline assignment: CDR1 LGHNA and CDR2 YNFKEQ. V was cut by 1 base and J by 1 base, with 11 bases left in between. CDR3 size: 16 residues. CDR3 nucleotide sequence: TGTGCCAGCAGCCAAGGAGGGCACAAGTCCTACAATGAGCAGTTCTTC. This sequence encodes CASSQGGHKSYNEQFF.

The genes are TRBV5-3 and TRBJ2-2; the match to TRBD2 covers 8 bases. TRBV5-3 is filed as an ORF, its function uncertain. CDR3 length: 16 residues. Trimming took 9 bases from V and 4 from J; bases not matched to a gene: 14. CDR3 residues: CATGGLAGSSTGELFF. For the CDR3, the DNA is TGTGCCACTGGGGGGTTAGCGGGGTCGAGCACCGGGGAGCTGTTTTTT.

A single count supports this clonotype. The J gene is TRBJ2-1, the V gene TRBV19, with unresolved D. The V end was cut by 3 bases, the J end by 2 bases, with 11 bases between. This CDR3 is 15 amino acids long. Germline V gives CDR1 LNHDA, CDR2 SQIVND (reference sequence). CDR3 sequence: CASSIFWGPYNEQFF. The CDR3 DNA sequence: TGTGCCAGTAGTATTTTTTGGGGTCCCTACAATGAGCAGTTCTTC.